The 22 T cell receptor beta chains in this list originate from one sample, sequenced in a study of OX40 agonist ivuxolimab in advanced cancers. The repertoire was sequenced with immunoSEQ multiplex PCR; TCRdb's copy has only in-frame clones and lacks some. Counted here are 30,000 to 40,000 clones, 81% occurring once; the ten biggest clones make up around 20%. Sequenced material: CD4+ or CD8+ T cells sorted from blood, taken in a trial of the OX40 agonist ivuxolimab. The origin of the receptors is an adult with an advanced solid tumor such as melanoma, head and neck, liver or kidney cancer.

This chain connects TRBV9 to TRBJ1-4, with 10 positions matching TRBD1. J was trimmed by 5 bases and V by 0 bases; bases with no gene match: 4. This CDR3 has 16 amino acids. Germline V gene lookup returns CDR1 SGDLS and CDR2 YYNGEE. The chain's CDR3 is CASSVGPGQGNEKLFF. The CDR3 DNA reads TGTGCCAGCAGCGTAGGACCGGGACAGGGGAATGAAAAACTGTTTTTT. Full variable domain (rest looked up from reference TRBV9 and TRBJ1-4): DSGVTQTPKHLITATGQRVTLRCSPRSGDLSVYWYQQSLDQGLQFLIQYYNGEERAKGNILERFSAQQFPDLHSELNLSSLELGDSALYFCASSVGPGQGNEKLFFGSGTQLSVL.

The V gene is TRBV2, the J gene TRBJ2-3, with a weak D call TRBD2 (6 bases). The CDR3 has 15 amino acids. In germline, CDR1 is SNHLY, CDR2 FYNNEI. Trimming removed 3 bases at V and 5 bases at J, with 15 bases between. The CDR3 loop is CASSDNTPGVDTQYF. The CDR3 DNA reads TGTGCCAGCAGTGATAACACCCCGGGGGTAGATACGCAGTATTTT.

This clone came up once. V usage is TRBV15 and J usage is TRBJ1-5, with D perhaps TRBD1 (5 bases). The CDR3 spans 13 residues. CDR1 is LNHNV, CDR2 YYDKDF, per germline (reference sequence). The ends were cut back, 10 bases at V and 4 bases at J, with 14 bases in the middle. The CDR3 protein is CAIGNGGNQPQHF. The CDR3 nucleotides read TGTGCCATAGGTAACGGGGGGAATCAGCCCCAGCATTTT.

The genes are TRBV29-1 and TRBJ1-1; TRBD1 is a possible D gene (5 bases). The CDR3 length is 11 residues. The germline V gene has CDR1 SQVTM and CDR2 ANQGSEA. V shed 5 bases and J shed 4 bases, with 8 bases lying between them. CDR3 loop: CSVPGITEAFF. As DNA, the CDR3 is TGCAGCGTTCCAGGGATCACTGAAGCTTTCTTT.

This chain joins TRBV27 and TRBJ1-4; weak D call: TRBD1 (5 bases). Germline values: CDR1 MNHEY, CDR2 SMNVEV (reference sequence). This CDR3 region has 13 residues. V was cut by 4 bases and J by 7 bases, with 10 bases left in between. The CDR3 reads CASSSVRAEKLFF. Written as DNA, the CDR3 is TGTGCCAGCAGTTCTGTCAGGGCTGAAAAACTGTTTTTT.

This chain connects TRBV30 to TRBJ2-7; the D is unclear. Germline V gene sequence: CDR1 GTSNPN, CDR2 SVGIG (reference sequence). The CDR3 sequence is 10 residues long. Trimming took off 3 bases at V and 3 bases at J, with 3 bases between the two ends. CDR3 sequence reads: CAWSFYEQYF. CDR3 in DNA: TGTGCCTGGAGCTTCTACGAGCAGTACTTC. The whole variable domain, filled in from reference TRBV30 and TRBJ2-7, reads SQTIHQWPATLVQPVGSPLSLECTVEGTSNPNLYWYRQAAGRGLQLLFYSVGIGQISSEVPQNLSASRPQDRQFILSSKKLLLSDSGFYLCAWSFYEQYFGPGTRLTVT.

CDR3 in DNA: TGTGCCAGCAGTTACTTGCTCACCCTAAGCACAGATACGCAGTATTTT. Amino acid sequence: CASSYLLTLSTDTQYF. The gene calls are TRBV6-5 and TRBJ2-3; D not resolved. CDR3 size: 16 residues. Germline CDR1 and CDR2: MNHEY and SVGAGI. Between the trimmed V and J ends, which lost 1 base and 0 bases, there was a span of 11 bases.

This clone was counted a few times. The V and J genes are TRBV11-2 and TRBJ1-1; no definite D call. Germline CDR1 is SGHAT and CDR2 is FQNNGV. This CDR3 comprises 16 residues. V was pared by 5 bases and J by 6 bases, with 22 bases between. The DNA for the CDR3 is TGTGCCAGCAGCCCGAGAGTGGGTCTAGGGAAGCCTGAAGCTTTCTTT. It is translated as CASSPRVGLGKPEAFF.

The chain recombines TRBV9 with TRBJ2-2, with D unresolved. The ends were cut back, 0 bases at V and 0 bases at J, with 9 bases in the middle. The CDR3 length is 16 residues. The germline CDR1 and CDR2 sequences are SGDLS and YYNGEE. The CDR3 nucleotides are TGTGCCAGCAGCGTAGTGGTCGCCCCGAACACCGGGGAGCTGTTTTTT. Translation: CASSVVVAPNTGELFF.

The J gene is TRBJ1-6, the V gene TRBV23-1; D is possibly TRBD1 (6 bases). TRBV23-1 is known as an ORF, though its function is uncertain. CDR3 length: 14 amino acids. CDR3 in amino acids: CDLAYRDTNSPLHF. In DNA form, the CDR3 reads TGCGACTTAGCATACCGGGACACTAATTCACCCCTCCACTTT.

The chain has TRBV2 and TRBJ2-7; D unresolved. Germline lookup yields CDR1 SNHLY and CDR2 FYNNEI. The V end was cut by 4 bases, the J end by 2 bases, with 6 bases between. This CDR3 comprises 12 residues. CDR3 DNA: TGTGCCAGCAGTGTGGTAGCCTACGAGCAGTACTTC. Translating it yields CASSVVAYEQYF.

Concerning this clone: Other DNA sequences of this sample code for an identical CDR3. This sequence joins TRBV18 and TRBJ1-5; D gene unclear. Germline V gene lookup returns CDR1 KGHSH and CDR2 LQKENI. Trimming shortened V by 2 bases and J by 0 bases, and 2 bases separated the two germline ends. The CDR3 extends over 13 amino acids. The CDR3 nucleotides read TGTGCCAGCTCACCAGATAGCAATCAGCCCCAGCATTTT. Residues: CASSPDSNQPQHF.

This clone has only a few counts. The CDR3 DNA reads TGTGCCAGCAGGCAAACAGGGGGAAATTCACCCCTCCACTTT. This sequence encodes CASRQTGGNSPLHF. The chain links TRBV7-3 to TRBJ1-6; 8 nucleotides match TRBD1. J was trimmed by 7 bases and V by 6 bases; bases with no gene match: 5. The CDR3 runs 14 residues. From germline, CDR1 is SGHTA and CDR2 FQGTGA. Full variable domain (rest looked up from reference TRBV7-3 and TRBJ1-6): GAGVSQTPSNKVTEKGKYVELRCDPISGHTALYWYRQSLGQGPEFLIYFQGTGAADDSGLPNDRFFAVRPEGSVSTLKIQRTERGDSAVYLCASRQTGGNSPLHFGNGTRLTVT.

The chain recombines TRBV4-1 with TRBJ1-2, with D uncertain. Germline values: CDR1 MGHRA, CDR2 YSYEKL. This CDR3 has 15 residues. V was cut by 3 bases and J by 1 base, with 12 bases left in between. Here the CDR3 reads CASSQASGDNYGYTF. As DNA, the CDR3 is TGCGCCAGCAGCCAGGCTTCGGGCGATAACTATGGCTACACCTTC.

The V call is TRBV6-5, the J call TRBJ1-4; possible D gene TRBD1, 6 bases. The V end lost 6 bases, the J end lost 5 bases, and 13 bases lay between the germline ends. Germline V gene lookup returns CDR1 MNHEY and CDR2 SVGAGI. This CDR3 is built from 14 residues. In DNA, the CDR3 is TGTGCCAGCAGAAGACACGGGACAAATGAAAAACTGTTTTTT. Its protein product is CASRRHGTNEKLFF.

The genes are TRBV27 and TRBJ1-1; 8 bases agree with TRBD1. CDR3 size: 14 residues. CDR1 MNHEY and CDR2 SMNVEV come from the germline V gene (reference sequence). The V and J ends lost 5 bases and 4 bases, in that order; junction bases with no gene match: 6. The CDR3 DNA follows: TGTGCCAGCAGTCACCCGGACAGGGCCACTGAAGCTTTCTTT. Amino acid sequence: CASSHPDRATEAFF.

The chain joins TRBV30 to TRBJ2-6, with a weak D call TRBD1 (8 bases). Germline CDR1 GTSNPN, CDR2 SVGIG (reference sequence). Trimming left V 7 bases short and J 1 base short, with 17 bases between. There are 16 residues in the CDR3. CDR3 DNA: TGTGCCTTAGACAGGGGAGGGAGTTCTGGGGCCAACGTCCTGACTTTC. This gives the protein CALDRGGSSGANVLTF.

This clone was counted once. The chain is built from TRBV18 and TRBJ2-2; TRBD1 agrees at 8 bases. The CDR3 loop spans 14 amino acids. J gave up 7 bases and V 3 bases, and 4 bases lay outside the gene matches. Germline V gives CDR1 KGHSH, CDR2 LQKENI. The CDR3 DNA reads as TGTGCCAGCTCACCCGACAGGGGATACGGGGAGCTGTTTTTT. Translating it yields CASSPDRGYGELFF.

For the CDR3, the DNA is TGTGCCAGCTCACCACCGACAGGACAGGGGGAAGAGACCCAGTACTTC. Protein product: CASSPPTGQGEETQYF. This chain links TRBV18 with TRBJ2-5; TRBD1 matches 10 bases. There are 16 residues in the CDR3. Germline assignment: CDR1 KGHSH and CDR2 LQKENI. The trim removed 0 bases at V and 3 bases at J, leaving 4 bases unmatched.

The V and J genes are TRBV11-2 and TRBJ2-1, with D maybe TRBD1 (5 bases). V was trimmed by 2 bases and J by 7 bases, leaving 12 bases between them. The CDR3 consists of 14 residues. Germline V CDR1 and CDR2: SGHAT, FQNNGV. The CDR3 here is CASSLRQGRNEQFF. DNA of the CDR3: TGTGCCAGCAGCTTACGGCAGGGTAGGAATGAGCAGTTCTTC.

The CDR3: CASSRTQTGRGAFF. The DNA of the CDR3 is TGTGCCAGTAGCCGGACACAAACAGGGAGGGGAGCTTTCTTT. The rearrangement links TRBV19 to TRBJ1-1; the D gene is possibly TRBD1 (6 bases). The CDR3 consists of 14 residues. In germline, CDR1 is LNHDA, CDR2 SQIVND (reference sequence). The V and J ends lost 6 bases and 10 bases respectively, with 21 bases between them. The full variable domain, in which reference TRBV19 and TRBJ1-1 provide the parts outside the CDR3, is DGGITQSPKYLFRKEGQNVTLSCEQNLNHDAMYWYRQDPGQGLRLIYYSQIVNDFQKGDIAEGYSVSREKKESFPLTVTSAQKNPTAFYLCASSRTQTGRGAFFGQGTRLTVV.

J is TRBJ1-4 and V is TRBV5-6, with a tentative D call TRBD1 (6 bases). V was shortened by 4 bases and J by 0 bases, with 10 bases between the two germline ends. This CDR3 region has 15 residues. Germline assignment: CDR1 SGHDT and CDR2 YYEEEE. CDR3 residues: CASSKTGPTNEKLFF. The CDR3 DNA sequence: TGTGCCAGCAGCAAGACAGGTCCAACTAATGAAAAACTGTTTTTT.